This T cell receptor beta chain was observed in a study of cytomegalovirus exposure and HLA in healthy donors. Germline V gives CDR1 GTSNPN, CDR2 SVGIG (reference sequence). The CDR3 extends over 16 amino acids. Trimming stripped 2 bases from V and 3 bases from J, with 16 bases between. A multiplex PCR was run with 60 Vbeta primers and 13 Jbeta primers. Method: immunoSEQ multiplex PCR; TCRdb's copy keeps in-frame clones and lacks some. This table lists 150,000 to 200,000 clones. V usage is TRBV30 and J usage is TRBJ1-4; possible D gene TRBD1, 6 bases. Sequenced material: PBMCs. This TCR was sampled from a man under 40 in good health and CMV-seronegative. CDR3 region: CAWSSLQGLANEKLFF. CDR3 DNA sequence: TGTGCCTGGAGTTCCTTGCAGGGGCTGGCTAATGAAAAACTGTTTTTT.